Listed below are T cell receptor beta chains from one sample, sequenced in a study of blood T cell repertoires in COVID-19. Assay used: immunoSEQ multiplex PCR; TCRdb lists only in-frame clones, some missing. The sample lists nearly 350,000 clones, 65% to 85% occurring once. The sample consisted of peripheral blood. The receptors were sampled from a man aged 25-45 years with active or convalescent COVID-19. Both conserved end residues are part of each CDR3. A D gene is named only where the DNA matches it firmly. Expanded clones get a size class; other rows say once, few or many, or leave the size out.

V gene	D gene	J gene	clone size	CDR3 DNA	CDR3 protein
TRBV30	TRBD1	TRBJ1-3	NA	TGTGCCTGGAGTTGGGACAGGGGCACTGGAAACACCATATATTTT	CAWSWDRGTGNTIYF
TRBV6-5	TRBD1	TRBJ2-2	NA	TGTGCCAGCAATTACAGGGGGTACACCGGGGAGCTGTTTTTT	CASNYRGYTGELFF
TRBV4-1	TRBD2	TRBJ2-1	NA	TGCGCCAGCAGCCAAGCCAGTCCTAGCGGGAGGCGATACTCCGTCCACTACAATGAGCAGTTCTTC	CASSQASPSGRRYSVHYNEQFF
TRBV7-2	NA	TRBJ2-1	once	TGTGCCAGCAGCTTAGTGGCGGGGCCTCGTTACAATGAGCAGTTCTTC	CASSLVAGPRYNEQFF
TRBV7-6	NA	TRBJ1-4	NA	TGTGCCAGCAGCTTACAGGGCATTAAACTGTTTTTT	CASSLQGIKLFF
TRBV5-1	TRBD2	TRBJ2-1	NA	TGCGCCAGCAGCCCCGGACTAGCGCGACACAATGAGCAGTTCTTC	CASSPGLARHNEQFF
TRBV24-1	TRBD2	TRBJ2-1	NA	TGTGCCACCAGTCAGACTAGCGGAGTGTACAATGAGCAGTTCTTC	CATSQTSGVYNEQFF
TRBV29-1	TRBD1	TRBJ2-3	once	TGCAGCGTCACCCGGACAGGGGAACTCACAGATACGCAGTATTTT	CSVTRTGELTDTQYF
TRBV4-1	TRBD1	TRBJ1-6	NA	TGCGCCAGCAGCACCGGGACAGGGGTCGTTTCACCCCTCCACTTT	CASSTGTGVVSPLHF
TRBV18	TRBD1	TRBJ1-6	NA	TGTGCCAGCTCACCACCCCCGACAGGGGCGGGCTCACCCCTCCACTTT	CASSPPPTGAGSPLHF
TRBV7-2	TRBD1	TRBJ1-2	few	TGTGCCAGCAGCTTAAGCTCGGCAGGGGGCTCTGGCTACACCTTC	CASSLSSAGGSGYTF
TRBV11-3	TRBD1	TRBJ1-1	NA	TGTGCCAGCAGCTTAGAAGGGGACAGGGGCGGGAACACTGAAGCTTTCTTT	CASSLEGDRGGNTEAFF
TRBV7-2	TRBD2	TRBJ2-1	few	TGTGCCAGCAGCCAGGGACTAGCGGGAGGGCCCAACAATGAGCAGTTCTTC	CASSQGLAGGPNNEQFF
TRBV1	NA	TRBJ2-3	once	TGCACCAGCAGTGGGACTAGCGGGGGCACAGATACGCAGTATTTT	CTSSGTSGGTDTQYF
TRBV6-6	NA	TRBJ1-2	NA	TGTGCCAGCAGTTACTCGAACGGGGAAGGCTACACCTTC	CASSYSNGEGYTF
TRBV24-1	NA	TRBJ2-5	NA	TGTGCCACCAGTGATCTGGGGGGGACCCAGTACTTC	CATSDLGGTQYF
TRBV4-3	NA	TRBJ1-6	NA	TGCGCCAGCAGCCAAGAAAGACAGCGCAATTCACCCCTCCACTTT	CASSQERQRNSPLHF
TRBV28	TRBD2	TRBJ2-3	NA	TGTGCCAGCAGTTTCACTAGCGGGAGTGGGGATACGCAGTATTTT	CASSFTSGSGDTQYF
TRBV5-4	NA	TRBJ2-5	NA	TGTGCCAGCAGCTTGGAGGGGTCGGAAGAGACCCAGTACTTC	CASSLEGSEETQYF
TRBV5-1	TRBD2	TRBJ2-1	NA	TGCGCCAGCAGCTCGCCTCGGGGTAGCGGGGGGTTAAACAATGAGCAGTTCTTC	CASSSPRGSGGLNNEQFF
TRBV14	NA	TRBJ2-2	NA	TGTGCCAGCAGCCGGGCGTCCACTCCGAACACCGGGGAGCTGTTTTTT	CASSRASTPNTGELFF
TRBV2	NA	TRBJ1-2	NA	TGTGCCAGCCGCTTGGACAGATCCGGCTACACCTTC	CASRLDRSGYTF
TRBV12-3/TRBV12-4	NA	TRBJ2-2	NA	TGTGCCAGCAGCCTAGTCGCCGGGGAGCTGTTTTTT	CASSLVAGELFF
TRBV15	NA	TRBJ2-3	NA	TGTGCCACCAGCAGGGGGCGTGCCGATACGCAGTATTTT	CATSRGRADTQYF
TRBV11-3	NA	TRBJ1-3	NA	TGTGCCAGCAGCTCGGAGCCCGGGGGAAACACCATATATTTT	CASSSEPGGNTIYF
TRBV4-1	NA	TRBJ2-2	NA	TGCGCCAGCAGCCAGACCAGCGGCTCGAACACCGGGGAGCTGTTTTTT	CASSQTSGSNTGELFF
TRBV9	TRBD2	TRBJ2-7	NA	TGTGCCAGCAGCCCTGCGGGAGGGACCTACGAGCAGTACTTC	CASSPAGGTYEQYF
TRBV10-2	TRBD1	TRBJ1-2	NA	TGCGCCAGCAGTGCCTGGGACAGTTACGGCTACACCTTC	CASSAWDSYGYTF
TRBV6-1	TRBD1	TRBJ1-2	NA	TGTGCCAGCAGTGATGAGACAGGGGCCTACTATGGCTACACCTTC	CASSDETGAYYGYTF
TRBV7-7	TRBD2	TRBJ2-3	NA	TGTGCCAGCAGCGAAGGACTAGGGTTGGATACGCAGTATTTT	CASSEGLGLDTQYF
TRBV25-1	NA	TRBJ2-7	NA	TGTGCCAGCGGGAGTTACGAGCAGTACTTC	CASGSYEQYF
TRBV9	TRBD2	TRBJ2-7	NA	TGTGCCAGCAGCGCATCATGGGGACTAGCCCGGGGTGAGCAGTACTTC	CASSASWGLARGEQYF
TRBV14	TRBD2	TRBJ2-1	NA	TGTGCCAGCAGCCAAGATGGGGGACTAGTCTTCAATGAGCAGTTCTTC	CASSQDGGLVFNEQFF
TRBV28	TRBD2	TRBJ2-7	few	TGTGCCAGCACCCCCCCTTCCTGGGGGGGGAACGAGCAGTACTTC	CASTPPSWGGNEQYF
TRBV15	NA	TRBJ1-1	NA	TGTGCCACCAGCAGGGGACTGGGGAACACTGAAGCTTTCTTT	CATSRGLGNTEAFF
TRBV2	NA	TRBJ1-5	NA	TGTGCCAGCAGCCCCGAGGCGGGGGCGGGTCAGCCCCAGCATTTT	CASSPEAGAGQPQHF
TRBV5-4	TRBD2	TRBJ2-1	NA	TGTGCCAGCAGCTTTACTAGCGGGGCTTCCTACAATGAGCAGTTCTTC	CASSFTSGASYNEQFF
TRBV14	NA	TRBJ1-2	NA	TGTGCCAGCAGCCAAGATAGGGGCACCTACTATGGCTACACCTTC	CASSQDRGTYYGYTF
TRBV24-1	TRBD1	TRBJ2-7	NA	TGTGCCACCAGTGACCCCCGAGAGCGGACAGGGAACCACGAGCAGTACTTC	CATSDPRERTGNHEQYF
TRBV27	TRBD2	TRBJ2-3	NA	TGTGCCAGCAGTTTAGCGGGCCTCCGCCGGGCTAGCGGGAGAAGAGGCACAGATACGCAGTATTTT	CASSLAGLRRASGRRGTDTQYF
TRBV21-1	NA	TRBJ1-1	NA	TGTGCCAGCAGCAAAGTGTCCCCCCCGGTCACTGAAGCTTTCTTT	CASSKVSPPVTEAFF
TRBV5-4	TRBD1	TRBJ1-2	NA	TGTGCCAGCAGCCCACTCTCCGGACAGGGGGCGCCTGGCTACACCTTC	CASSPLSGQGAPGYTF
TRBV25-1	NA	TRBJ2-7	NA	TGTGCCAGCAGTGGATGGGACAACTCCTACGAGCAGTACTTC	CASSGWDNSYEQYF
TRBV19	TRBD1	TRBJ1-4	NA	TGTGCCAGTAGTGTCGGGACAGGGACTAATGAAAAACTGTTTTTT	CASSVGTGTNEKLFF
TRBV10-3	NA	TRBJ1-6	NA	TGTGCCATCAGTGAGGGTCGGGGGAATTCACCCCTCCACTTT	CAISEGRGNSPLHF
TRBV19	TRBD2	TRBJ2-1	NA	TGTGCCAGTAGTATCACTAGCGGGAGCCCTGAGCAGTTCTTC	CASSITSGSPEQFF